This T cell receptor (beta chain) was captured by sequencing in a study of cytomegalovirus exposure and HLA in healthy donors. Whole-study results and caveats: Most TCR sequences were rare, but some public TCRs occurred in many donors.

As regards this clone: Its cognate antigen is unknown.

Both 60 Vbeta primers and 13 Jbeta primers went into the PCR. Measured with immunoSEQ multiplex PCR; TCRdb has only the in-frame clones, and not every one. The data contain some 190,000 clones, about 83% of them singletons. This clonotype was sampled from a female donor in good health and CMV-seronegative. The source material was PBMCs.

CDR3 sequence (DNA): TGCGCCAGCAGTTTGAACCAGGGGTCGGGCACTGAAGCTTTCTTT. It codes for CASSLNQGSGTEAFF. The chain couples TRBV5-1 to TRBJ1-1, with a weak D call TRBD1 (6 bases). Germline V CDR1 and CDR2: SGHRS, YFSETQ. V was cut by 5 bases and J by 4 bases, with 18 bases left in between. The CDR3 contains 15 residues. Full variable domain (rest looked up from reference TRBV5-1 and TRBJ1-1): KAGVTQTPRYLIKTRGQQVTLSCSPISGHRSVSWYQQTPGQGLQFLFEYFSETQRNKGNFPGRFSGRQFSNSRSEMNVSTLELGDSALYLCASSLNQGSGTEAFFGQGTRLTVV.